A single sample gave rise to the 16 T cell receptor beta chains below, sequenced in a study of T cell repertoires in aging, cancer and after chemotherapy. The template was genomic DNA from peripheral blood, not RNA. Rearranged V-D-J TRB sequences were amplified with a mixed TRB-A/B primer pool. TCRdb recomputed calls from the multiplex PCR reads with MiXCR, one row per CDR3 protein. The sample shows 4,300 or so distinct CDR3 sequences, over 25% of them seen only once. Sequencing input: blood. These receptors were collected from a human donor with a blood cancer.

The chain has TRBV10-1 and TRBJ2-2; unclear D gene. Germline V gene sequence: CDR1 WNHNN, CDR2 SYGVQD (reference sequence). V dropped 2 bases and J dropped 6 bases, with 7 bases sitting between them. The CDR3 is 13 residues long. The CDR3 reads CASSELQSGELFF. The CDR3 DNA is TGCGCCAGCAGTGAGCTACAGTCCGGGGAGCTGTTTTTT.

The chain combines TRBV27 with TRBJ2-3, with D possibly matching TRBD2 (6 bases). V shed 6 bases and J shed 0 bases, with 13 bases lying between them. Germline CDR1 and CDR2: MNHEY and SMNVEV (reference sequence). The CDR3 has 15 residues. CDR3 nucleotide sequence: TGTGCCAGCAGCAAGGGACTTATTAGCACAGATACGCAGTATTTT. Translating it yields CASSKGLISTDTQYF.

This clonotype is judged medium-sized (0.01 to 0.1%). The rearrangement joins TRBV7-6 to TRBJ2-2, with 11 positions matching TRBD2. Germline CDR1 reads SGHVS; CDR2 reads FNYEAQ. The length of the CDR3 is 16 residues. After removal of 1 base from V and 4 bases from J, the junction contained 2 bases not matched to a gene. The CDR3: CASSLVGTSGTGELFF. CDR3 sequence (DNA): TGTGCCAGCAGCTTAGTTGGGACTAGCGGCACCGGGGAGCTGTTTTTT.

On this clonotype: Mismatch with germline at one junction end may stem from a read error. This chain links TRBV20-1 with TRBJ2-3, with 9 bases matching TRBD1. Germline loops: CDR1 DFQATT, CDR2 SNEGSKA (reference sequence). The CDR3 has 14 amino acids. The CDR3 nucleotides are TGCAGTGCTGCCGGGACAGGGAGCACGGATACGCAGTATTTT. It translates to CSAAGTGSTDTQYF.

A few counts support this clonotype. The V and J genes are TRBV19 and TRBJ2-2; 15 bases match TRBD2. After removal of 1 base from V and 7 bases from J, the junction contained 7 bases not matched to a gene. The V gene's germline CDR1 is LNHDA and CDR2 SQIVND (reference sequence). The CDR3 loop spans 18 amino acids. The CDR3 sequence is CASSIVGTSGRKGGELFF. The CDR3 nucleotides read TGTGCCAGTAGTATAGTCGGGACTAGCGGGAGGAAAGGCGGGGAGCTGTTTTTT.

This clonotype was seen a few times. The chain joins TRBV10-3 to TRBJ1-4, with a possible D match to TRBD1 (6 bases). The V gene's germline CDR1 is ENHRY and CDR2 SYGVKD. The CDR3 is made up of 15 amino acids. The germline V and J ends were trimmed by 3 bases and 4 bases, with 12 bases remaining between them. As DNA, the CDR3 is TGTGCCATCAGTGAACAGGGATGGAGTAATGAAAAACTGTTTTTT. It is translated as CAISEQGWSNEKLFF.

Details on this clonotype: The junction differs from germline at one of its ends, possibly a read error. The CDR3 coding sequence is TGCGCCAGCAGCCAAATAGCGGGAGGGACGTACAATGAGCAGTTCTTC. Amino acids: CASSQIAGGTYNEQFF. The chain recombines TRBV19 with TRBJ2-1; 11 bases are shared with TRBD2. Germline V gene sequence: CDR1 LNHDA, CDR2 SQIVND (reference sequence). The CDR3 length is 16 residues.

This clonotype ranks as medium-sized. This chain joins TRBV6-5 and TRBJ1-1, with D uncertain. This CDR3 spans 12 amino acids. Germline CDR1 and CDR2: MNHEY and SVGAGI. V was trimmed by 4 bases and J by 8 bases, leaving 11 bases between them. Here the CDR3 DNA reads TGTGCCAGCAGTTCGCCTCGGGAAGAAGCTTTCTTT. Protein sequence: CASSSPREEAFF.

CDR3 sequence (DNA): TGTGCCAGCAGTTCCCTCGAGGTGGGGCCCCAGCATTTT. It translates to CASSSLEVGPQHF. This chain links TRBV6-5 with TRBJ1-5; D unclear. Germline assignment: CDR1 MNHEY and CDR2 SVGAGI. CDR3 length equals 13 residues. V was pared by 4 bases and J by 9 bases, with 13 bases between.

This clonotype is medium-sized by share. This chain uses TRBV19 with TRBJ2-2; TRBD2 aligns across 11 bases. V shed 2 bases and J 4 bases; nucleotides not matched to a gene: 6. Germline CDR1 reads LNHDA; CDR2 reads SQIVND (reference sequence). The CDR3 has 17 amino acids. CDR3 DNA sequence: TGTGCCAGTAGTATATCTCGTCTAGCGGGAGGCACCGGGGAGCTGTTTTTT. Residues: CASSISRLAGGTGELFF.

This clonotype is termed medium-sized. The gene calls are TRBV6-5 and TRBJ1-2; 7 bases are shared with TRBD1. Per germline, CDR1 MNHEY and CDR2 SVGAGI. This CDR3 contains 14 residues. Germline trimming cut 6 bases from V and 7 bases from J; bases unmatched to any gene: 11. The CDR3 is CASSPRQGLGGYTF. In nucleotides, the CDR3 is TGTGCCAGCAGCCCACGACAGGGACTAGGTGGCTACACCTTC.

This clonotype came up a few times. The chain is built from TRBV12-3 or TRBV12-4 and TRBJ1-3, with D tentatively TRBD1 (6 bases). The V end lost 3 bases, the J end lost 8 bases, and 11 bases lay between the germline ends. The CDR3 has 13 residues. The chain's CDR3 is CASSFVGGDTIYF. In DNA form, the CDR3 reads TGTGCCAGCAGTTTTGTAGGGGGGGACACCATATATTTT.

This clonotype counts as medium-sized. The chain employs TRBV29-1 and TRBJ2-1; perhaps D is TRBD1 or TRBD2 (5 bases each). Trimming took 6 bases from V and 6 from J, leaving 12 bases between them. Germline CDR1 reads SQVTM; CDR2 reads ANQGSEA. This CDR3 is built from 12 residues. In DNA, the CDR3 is TGCAGCGTCACTGGGACGGGCAATGAGCAGTTCTTC. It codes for CSVTGTGNEQFF.

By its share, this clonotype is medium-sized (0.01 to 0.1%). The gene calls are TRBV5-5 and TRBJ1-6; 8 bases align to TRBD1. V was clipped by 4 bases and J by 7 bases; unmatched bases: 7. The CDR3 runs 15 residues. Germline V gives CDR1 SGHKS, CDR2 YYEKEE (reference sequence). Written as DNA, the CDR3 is TGTGCCAGCAGCCCGACCGACAGGGGAAATTCACCCCTCCACTTT. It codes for CASSPTDRGNSPLHF.

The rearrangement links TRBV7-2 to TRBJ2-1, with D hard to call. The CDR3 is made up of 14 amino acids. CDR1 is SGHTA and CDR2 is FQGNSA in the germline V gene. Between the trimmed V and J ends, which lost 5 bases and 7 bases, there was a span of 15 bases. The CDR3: CASSQLTLTNEQFF. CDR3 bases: TGTGCCAGCAGCCAACTAACGTTGACGAATGAGCAGTTCTTC.

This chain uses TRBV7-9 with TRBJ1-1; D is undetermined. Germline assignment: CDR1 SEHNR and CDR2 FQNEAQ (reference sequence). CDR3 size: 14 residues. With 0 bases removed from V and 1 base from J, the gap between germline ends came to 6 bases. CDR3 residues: CASSLASWNTEAFF. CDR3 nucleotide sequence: TGTGCCAGCAGCTTAGCGAGCTGGAACACTGAAGCTTTCTTT.